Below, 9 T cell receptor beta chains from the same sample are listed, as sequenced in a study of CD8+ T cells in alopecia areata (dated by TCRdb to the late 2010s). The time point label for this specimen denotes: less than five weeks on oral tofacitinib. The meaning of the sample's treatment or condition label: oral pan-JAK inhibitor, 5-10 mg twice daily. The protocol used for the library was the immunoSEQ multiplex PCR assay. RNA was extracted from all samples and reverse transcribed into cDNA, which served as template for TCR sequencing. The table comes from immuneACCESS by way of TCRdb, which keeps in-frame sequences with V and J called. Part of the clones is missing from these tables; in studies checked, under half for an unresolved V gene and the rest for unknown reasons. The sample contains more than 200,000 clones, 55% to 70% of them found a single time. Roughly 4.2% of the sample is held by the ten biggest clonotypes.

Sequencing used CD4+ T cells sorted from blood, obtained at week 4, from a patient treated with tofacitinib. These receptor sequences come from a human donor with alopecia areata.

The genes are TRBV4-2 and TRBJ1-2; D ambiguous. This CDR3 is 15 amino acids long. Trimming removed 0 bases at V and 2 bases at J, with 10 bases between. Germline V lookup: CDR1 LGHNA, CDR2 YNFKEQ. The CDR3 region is CASSQETSFNYGYTF. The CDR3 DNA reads TGTGCCAGCAGCCAAGAAACAAGTTTCAACTATGGCTACACCTTC.

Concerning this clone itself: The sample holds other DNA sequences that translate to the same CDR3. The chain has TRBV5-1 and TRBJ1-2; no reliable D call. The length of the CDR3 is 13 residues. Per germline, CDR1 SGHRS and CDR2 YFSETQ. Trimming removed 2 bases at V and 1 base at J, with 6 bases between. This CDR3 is CASSLEGNYGYTF. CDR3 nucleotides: TGCGCCAGCAGCTTAGAGGGTAACTATGGCTACACCTTC.

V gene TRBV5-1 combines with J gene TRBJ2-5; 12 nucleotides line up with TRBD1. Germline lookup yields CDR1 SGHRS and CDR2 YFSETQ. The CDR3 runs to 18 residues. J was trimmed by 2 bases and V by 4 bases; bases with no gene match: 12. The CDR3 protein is CASSRDRGPGFPQETQYF. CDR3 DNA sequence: TGCGCCAGCAGCCGGGACAGGGGGCCGGGATTTCCACAAGAGACCCAGTACTTC.

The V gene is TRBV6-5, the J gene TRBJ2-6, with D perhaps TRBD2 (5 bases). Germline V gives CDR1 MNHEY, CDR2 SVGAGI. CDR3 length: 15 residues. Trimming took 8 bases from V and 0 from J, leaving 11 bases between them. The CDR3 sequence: CASAPRGSGANVLTF. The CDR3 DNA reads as TGTGCCAGCGCACCTCGGGGCTCTGGGGCCAACGTCCTGACTTTC.

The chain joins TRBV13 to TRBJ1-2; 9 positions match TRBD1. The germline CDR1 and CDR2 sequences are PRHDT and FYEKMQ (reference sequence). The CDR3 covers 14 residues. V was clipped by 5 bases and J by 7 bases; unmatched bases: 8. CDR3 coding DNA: TGTGCCAGCAGCCCCACACAGGGGGCGCGTGGCTACACCTTC. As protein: CASSPTQGARGYTF.

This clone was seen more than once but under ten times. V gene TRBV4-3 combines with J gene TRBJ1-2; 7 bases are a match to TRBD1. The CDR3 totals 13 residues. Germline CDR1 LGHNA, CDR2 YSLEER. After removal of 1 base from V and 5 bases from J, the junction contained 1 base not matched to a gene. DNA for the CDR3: TGCGCCAGCAGCCAAGGACAGGGTTATGGCTACACCTTC. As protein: CASSQGQGYGYTF.

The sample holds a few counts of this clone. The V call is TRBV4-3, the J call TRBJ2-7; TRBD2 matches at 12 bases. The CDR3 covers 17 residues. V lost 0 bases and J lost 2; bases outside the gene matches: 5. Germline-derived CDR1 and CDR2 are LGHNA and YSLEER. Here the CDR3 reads CASSQEVLAGGAYEQYF. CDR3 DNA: TGCGCCAGCAGCCAAGAGGTACTAGCGGGGGGCGCCTACGAGCAGTACTTC.

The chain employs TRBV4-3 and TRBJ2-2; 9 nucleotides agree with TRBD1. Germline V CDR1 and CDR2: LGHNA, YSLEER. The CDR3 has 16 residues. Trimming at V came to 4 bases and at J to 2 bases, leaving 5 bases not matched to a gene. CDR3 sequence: CASSRGQGHNTGELFF. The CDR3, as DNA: TGCGCCAGCAGCCGCGGACAGGGGCATAACACCGGGGAGCTGTTTTTT.

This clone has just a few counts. CDR3 DNA sequence: TGTGCCAGCGGGGACTACACCTTCTCCTACAATGAGCAGTTCTTC. Translation: CASGDYTFSYNEQFF. The J gene is TRBJ2-1, the V gene TRBV2; TRBD2 agrees at 7 bases. The trim removed 8 bases at V and 0 bases at J, leaving 7 bases unmatched. The germline V gene has CDR1 SNHLY and CDR2 FYNNEI. The CDR3 covers 15 residues.